The text below deals with one T cell receptor (beta chain). The same CDR3 arises from other DNA sequences in this sample as well. The source of the sample is a study of blood T cell repertoires in COVID-19. Study-wide background: The samples span acute and convalescent COVID-19 from the United States, Italy and Spain. T cells, B-cell-depleted T cells, or PBMCs provided the cDNA or gDNA that served as material.

Original methodology: Amplified reference gene primers provided the basis for estimating nucleated cell counts. Repertoires were generated with immunoSEQ multiplex PCR, while TCRdb's copy carries only in-frame clones and drops some. The DNA was the basis for D and trimming; V, J and clone size are from that table. The sample has just over 650,000 clones; over 80% are singletons. V shed 6 bases and J shed 2 bases, with 7 bases lying between them. CDR3 length: 12 residues. Material: peripheral blood. This receptor was taken from a young woman with acute or convalescent COVID-19. The gene calls are TRBV12-3 or TRBV12-4 and TRBJ1-2; D is possibly TRBD1 (5 bases). CDR3 nucleotide sequence: TGTGCCAGCAGGCAGGGAAACTATGGCTACACCTTC. This codes for CASRQGNYGYTF.